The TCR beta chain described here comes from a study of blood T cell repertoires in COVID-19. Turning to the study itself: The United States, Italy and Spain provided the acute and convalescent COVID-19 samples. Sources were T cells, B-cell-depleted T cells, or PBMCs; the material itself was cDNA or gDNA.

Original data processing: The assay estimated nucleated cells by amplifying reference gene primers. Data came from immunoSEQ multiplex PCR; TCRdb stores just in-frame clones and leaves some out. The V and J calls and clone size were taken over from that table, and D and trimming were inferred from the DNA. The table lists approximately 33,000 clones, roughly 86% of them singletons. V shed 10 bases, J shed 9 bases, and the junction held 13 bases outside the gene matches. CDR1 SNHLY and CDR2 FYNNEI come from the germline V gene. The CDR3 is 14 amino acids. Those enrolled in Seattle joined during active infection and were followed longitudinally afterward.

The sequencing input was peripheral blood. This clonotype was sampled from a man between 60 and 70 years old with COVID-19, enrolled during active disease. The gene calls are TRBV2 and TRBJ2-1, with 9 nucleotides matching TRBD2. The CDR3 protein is CATCIGGRDAEQFF. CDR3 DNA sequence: TGTGCCACCTGTATCGGCGGGAGGGATGCTGAGCAGTTCTTC. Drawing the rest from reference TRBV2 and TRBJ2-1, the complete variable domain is EPEVTQTPSHQVTQMGQEVILRCVPISNHLYFYWYRQILGQKVEFLVSFYNNEISEKSEIFDDQFSVERPDGSNFTLKIRSTKLEDSAMYFCATCIGGRDAEQFFGPGTRLTVL.